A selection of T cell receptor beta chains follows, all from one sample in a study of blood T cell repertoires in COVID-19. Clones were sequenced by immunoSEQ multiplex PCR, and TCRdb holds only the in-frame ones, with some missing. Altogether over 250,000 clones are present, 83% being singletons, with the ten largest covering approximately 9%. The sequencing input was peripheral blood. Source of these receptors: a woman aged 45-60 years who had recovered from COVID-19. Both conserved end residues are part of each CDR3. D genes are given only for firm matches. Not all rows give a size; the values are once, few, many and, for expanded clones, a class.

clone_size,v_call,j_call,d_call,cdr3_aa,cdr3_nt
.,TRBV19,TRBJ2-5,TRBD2,CASSITSVQETQYF,TGTGCCAGTAGTATCACTAGCGTACAAGAGACCCAGTACTTC
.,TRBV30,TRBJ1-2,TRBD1,CAWRSGTGGRSGGYTF,TGTGCCTGGAGGTCCGGGACAGGGGGAAGGAGTGGTGGCTACACCTTC
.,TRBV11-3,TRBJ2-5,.,CASSLTGVQETQYF,TGTGCCAGCAGCTTAACGGGGGTCCAAGAGACCCAGTACTTC
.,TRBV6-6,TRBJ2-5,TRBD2,CASSYVSSGGVGTQYF,TGTGCCAGCAGTTACGTGTCTAGCGGGGGCGTAGGGACCCAGTACTTC
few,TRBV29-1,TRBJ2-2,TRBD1,CSVLPRGTGYGGELFF,TGCAGCGTTCTCCCCCGAGGGACAGGGTACGGCGGGGAGCTGTTTTTT
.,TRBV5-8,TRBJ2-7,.,CASSLGQGLSYEQYF,TGTGCCAGCAGCTTGGGTCAGGGGTTGTCGTACGAGCAGTACTTC
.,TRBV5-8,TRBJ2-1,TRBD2,CASSFWTSRENEQFF,TGTGCCAGCAGCTTCTGGACTAGTCGGGAGAATGAGCAGTTCTTC
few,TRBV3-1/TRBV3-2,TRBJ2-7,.,CASSQGRYEQYF,TGTGCCAGCAGCCAGGGGCGGTACGAGCAGTACTTC
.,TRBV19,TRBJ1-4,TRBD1,CASSSRTGDNEKLFF,TGTGCCAGTAGTTCCCGGACAGGGGATAATGAAAAACTGTTTTTT
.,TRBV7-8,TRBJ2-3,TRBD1,CASSTRRTGTRGTDTQYF,TGTGCCAGCAGCACCCGTCGGACAGGGACCAGGGGCACAGATACGCAGTATTTT
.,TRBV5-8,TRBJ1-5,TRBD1,CASSNGQGLQPQHF,TGTGCCAGCAGCAACGGACAGGGATTACAGCCCCAGCATTTT
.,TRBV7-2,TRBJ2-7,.,CASSSGGNSYEQYF,TGTGCCAGCAGCTCCGGCGGTAACTCCTACGAGCAGTACTTC
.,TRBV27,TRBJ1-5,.,CASSLSREGTPQHF,TGTGCCAGCAGTTTATCCCGGGAGGGTACGCCCCAGCATTTT
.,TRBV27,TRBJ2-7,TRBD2,CASYPSGRALEQYF,TGTGCCAGCTATCCCAGCGGGAGGGCTCTCGAGCAGTACTTC
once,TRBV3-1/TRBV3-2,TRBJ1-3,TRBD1,CASSSQGGPGNTIYF,TGTGCCAGCAGCTCCCAGGGGGGCCCTGGAAACACCATATATTTT
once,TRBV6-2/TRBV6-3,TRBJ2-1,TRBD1,CASSYKNRGLDNRRSYNEQFF,TGTGCCAGCAGTTACAAAAACAGGGGGCTGGATAATCGCCGATCCTACAATGAGCAGTTCTTC
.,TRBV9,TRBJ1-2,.,CASSPDRNYGYTF,TGTGCCAGCAGCCCGGACAGAAACTATGGCTACACCTTC
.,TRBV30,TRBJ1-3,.,CASTPTSSGNTIYF,TGTGCCTCAACCCCAACTTCCTCTGGAAACACCATATATTTT
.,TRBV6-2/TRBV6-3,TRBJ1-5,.,CASSRQLNNQPQHF,TGTGCCAGCAGCAGACAGCTGAACAATCAGCCCCAGCATTTT
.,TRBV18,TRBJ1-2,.,CASSLFRDTYGYTF,TGTGCCAGCTCACTTTTCCGGGACACATATGGCTACACCTTC